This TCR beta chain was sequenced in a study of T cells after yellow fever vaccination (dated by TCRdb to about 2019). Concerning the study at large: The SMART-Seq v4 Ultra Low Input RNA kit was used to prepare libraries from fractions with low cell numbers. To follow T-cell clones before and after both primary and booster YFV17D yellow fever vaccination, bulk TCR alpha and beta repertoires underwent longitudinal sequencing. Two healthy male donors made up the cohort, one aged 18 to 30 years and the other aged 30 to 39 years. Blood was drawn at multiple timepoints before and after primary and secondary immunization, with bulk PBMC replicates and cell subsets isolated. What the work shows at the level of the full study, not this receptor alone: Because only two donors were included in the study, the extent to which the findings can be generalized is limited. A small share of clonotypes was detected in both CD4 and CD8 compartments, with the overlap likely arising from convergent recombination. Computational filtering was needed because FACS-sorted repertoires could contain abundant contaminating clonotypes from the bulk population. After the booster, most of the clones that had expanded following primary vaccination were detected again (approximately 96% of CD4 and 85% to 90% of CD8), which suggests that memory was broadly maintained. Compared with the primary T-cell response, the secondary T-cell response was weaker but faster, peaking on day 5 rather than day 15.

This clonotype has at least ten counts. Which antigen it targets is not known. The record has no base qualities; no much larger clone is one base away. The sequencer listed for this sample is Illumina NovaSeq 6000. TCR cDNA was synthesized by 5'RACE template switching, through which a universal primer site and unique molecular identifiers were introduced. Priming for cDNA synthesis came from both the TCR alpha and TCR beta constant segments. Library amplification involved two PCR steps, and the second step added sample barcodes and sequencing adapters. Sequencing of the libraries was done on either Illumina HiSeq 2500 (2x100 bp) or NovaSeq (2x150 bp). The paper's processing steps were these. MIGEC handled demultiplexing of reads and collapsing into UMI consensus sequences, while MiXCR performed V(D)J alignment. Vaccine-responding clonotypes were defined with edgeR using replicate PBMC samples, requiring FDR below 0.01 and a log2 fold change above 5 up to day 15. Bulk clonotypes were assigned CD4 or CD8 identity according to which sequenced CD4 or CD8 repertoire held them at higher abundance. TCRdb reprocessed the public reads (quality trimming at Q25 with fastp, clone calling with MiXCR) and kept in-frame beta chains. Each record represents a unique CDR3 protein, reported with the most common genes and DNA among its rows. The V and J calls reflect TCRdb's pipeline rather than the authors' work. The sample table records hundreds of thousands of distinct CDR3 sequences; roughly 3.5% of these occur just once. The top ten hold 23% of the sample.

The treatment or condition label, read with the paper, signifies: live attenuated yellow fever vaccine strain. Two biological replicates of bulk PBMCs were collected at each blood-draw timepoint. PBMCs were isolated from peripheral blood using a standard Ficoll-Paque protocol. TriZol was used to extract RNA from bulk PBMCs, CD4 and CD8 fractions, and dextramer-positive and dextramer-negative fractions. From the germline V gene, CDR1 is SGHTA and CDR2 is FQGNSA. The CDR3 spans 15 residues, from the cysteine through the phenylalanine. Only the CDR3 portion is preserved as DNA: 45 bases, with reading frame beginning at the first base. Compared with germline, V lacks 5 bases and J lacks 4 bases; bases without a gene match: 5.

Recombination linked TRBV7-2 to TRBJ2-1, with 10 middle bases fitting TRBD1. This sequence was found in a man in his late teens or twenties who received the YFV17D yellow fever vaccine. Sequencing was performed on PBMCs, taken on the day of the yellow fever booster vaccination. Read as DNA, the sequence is TGTGCCAGCAGCCCTGGGACAGGGGTTTACAATGAGCAGTTCTTC. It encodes CASSPGTGVYNEQFF. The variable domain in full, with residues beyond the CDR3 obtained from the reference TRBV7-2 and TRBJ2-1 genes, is GAGVSQSPSNKVTEKGKDVELRCDPISGHTALYWYRQSLGQGLEFLIYFQGNSAPDKSGLPSDRFSAERTGGSVSTLTIQRTQQEDSAVYLCASSPGTGVYNEQFFGPGTRLTVL.